This TCR beta chain was identified in a study of prognosis after radiotherapy for stage I lung cancer. Two-round multiplex PCR amplified TCR beta CDR3 from genomic DNA. Primers targeting each individual TRBV and TRBJ gene were applied in first-round PCR. From the multiplex PCR reads, TCRdb called clonotypes with MiXCR, one entry per CDR3 protein. Of fewer than 40,000 distinct CDR3 sequences listed, approximately 36% are singletons. This clonotype was recorded only once. A much more abundant neighbour one base away suggests this may be a read error. The clonotype was recovered from a donor over 45 with non-small cell lung cancer. The specimen was PBMCs, collected before or after stereotactic body radiation therapy (not recorded which).

The CDR3 is CASSDGQASSGDNVLTF. The CDR3, as DNA: TGTGCCAGCAGCGACGGACAGGCCAGCTCTGGGGACAACGTCCTGACTTTC. The V gene is TRBV11-2, the J gene TRBJ2-6; 7 bases fit TRBD1. This CDR3 is 17 amino acids long. Germline CDR1 is SGHAT and CDR2 is FQNNGV.